The 8 T cell receptor beta chains listed next were all sequenced from one sample in a study of cytomegalovirus exposure and HLA in healthy donors. PCR involved 60 Vbeta and 13 Jbeta primers. Sequencing was performed with immunoSEQ multiplex PCR; in TCRdb, only in-frame clones are kept and a portion is missing. The top ten clones hold less than 3% of a sample with approximately 140,000 clones, 82% of them seen once. The sequencing input was PBMCs. These receptors all come from a male donor in good health and CMV-seronegative.

The genes are TRBV19 and TRBJ2-5; 8 bases map to TRBD2. The V and J ends lost 5 bases and 5 bases, in that order; junction bases with no gene match: 7. Germline assignment: CDR1 LNHDA and CDR2 SQIVND (reference sequence). The CDR3 is 14 amino acids. The CDR3, as DNA: TGTGCCAGTAGTGAAGCGGGAGAAGTGGAGACCCAGTACTTC. Amino acids: CASSEAGEVETQYF.

The rearrangement joins TRBV10-3 to TRBJ1-2, with 9 bases fitting TRBD1. Germline V gene sequence: CDR1 ENHRY, CDR2 SYGVKD. V lost 6 bases, J lost 9 bases, and 11 bases stayed unmatched. CDR3 length equals 14 residues. The CDR3 coding sequence is TGTGCCATCAGCGTCTCCGGGACAGGGAGCAGCTACACCTTC. Translating gives CAISVSGTGSSYTF.

The V call is TRBV27, the J call TRBJ2-7, with TRBD2 identical over 12 bases. The CDR3 extends over 15 amino acids. J gave up 7 bases and V 5 bases, and 9 bases lay outside the gene matches. Germline CDR1 reads MNHEY; CDR2 reads SMNVEV (reference sequence). The CDR3 sequence is CASSVTSGSVWEQYF. For the CDR3, the DNA is TGTGCCAGCAGTGTGACTAGCGGGAGTGTGTGGGAGCAGTACTTC.

This chain joins TRBV4-3 and TRBJ2-3, with D tentatively TRBD1 (7 bases). V gave up 3 bases and J gave up 5 bases, with 18 bases separating them. The germline V gene has CDR1 LGHNA and CDR2 YSLEER. This CDR3 region has 16 residues. CDR3 loop: CASSHPPAGGRDTQYF. CDR3 sequence (DNA): TGCGCCAGCAGCCACCCGCCGGCAGGGGGGAGAGATACGCAGTATTTT.

This clone showed up just once. The V call is TRBV25-1, the J call TRBJ2-5; D is perhaps TRBD1 (7 bases). This CDR3 region has 16 residues. Germline lookup yields CDR1 MGHDK and CDR2 SYGVNS. The germline V and J ends were trimmed by 5 bases and 5 bases, with 21 bases remaining between them. The DNA of the CDR3 is TGTGCCAGCAGTAGGCAGGGGGGATCGGTCGGGGAGACCCAGTACTTC. Protein sequence: CASSRQGGSVGETQYF.

V gene TRBV6-6 combines with J gene TRBJ2-7; no reliable D call. The CDR3 spans 14 residues. Germline CDR1 reads MNHNY; CDR2 reads SVGAGI (reference sequence). Trimming removed 7 bases from V and 0 bases from J, with 13 bases in between. The CDR3 DNA reads TGTGCCAGCAATCTTGAAGCCGACTCCTACGAGCAGTACTTC. This sequence encodes CASNLEADSYEQYF.

The chain has TRBV7-9 and TRBJ2-7; 7 bases fit TRBD2. After removal of 1 base from V and 3 bases from J, the junction contained 6 bases not matched to a gene. In germline, CDR1 is SEHNR, CDR2 FQNEAQ (reference sequence). There are 15 residues in the CDR3. This CDR3 reads CASSLVAGESYEQYF. The CDR3 nucleotides read TGTGCCAGCAGCTTAGTTGCGGGGGAGAGCTACGAGCAGTACTTC.

The chain has TRBV27 and TRBJ2-3; TRBD2 agrees at 15 bases. In germline, CDR1 is MNHEY, CDR2 SMNVEV (reference sequence). This CDR3 comprises 15 residues. The junction had 1 base not matched to a gene; V was cut back by 6 bases and J by 3 bases. Here the CDR3 DNA reads TGTGCCAGCAGCGGGACTAGCGGGAGGACAGATACGCAGTATTTT. Protein sequence: CASSGTSGRTDTQYF.